These 24 T cell receptor beta chains originate from one sample sequenced in a study of T cells after yellow fever vaccination. One entry per CDR3 protein, called by TCRdb with MiXCR from the 5' RACE reads. This sample has 310,000 or so distinct CDR3 sequences, with around 6.8% found just once. The sample consisted of PBMCs, taken about 41 days after the first yellow fever vaccination. The receptors here all came from a young man who received the YFV17D yellow fever vaccine.

This clonotype showed up many times. The chain has TRBV30 and TRBJ2-1; D is undetermined. Germline lookup yields CDR1 GTSNPN and CDR2 SVGIG (reference sequence). V was shortened by 3 bases and J by 15 bases, with 18 bases between the two germline ends. This CDR3 comprises 12 residues. The CDR3 region is CAWRHTQTRPFF. DNA of the CDR3: TGTGCCTGGAGACACACCCAAACGCGCCCGTTCTTC.

The sample holds a few counts of this clonotype. The chain links TRBV29-1 to TRBJ2-4; TRBD1 is a possible D gene (5 bases). The V end was cut by 6 bases, the J end by 0 bases, with 21 bases between. The CDR3 totals 17 residues. Germline lookup yields CDR1 SQVTM and CDR2 ANQGSEA. CDR3 coding DNA: TGCAGCGTGCCCACAGGCTCGGATTCCCTAGCCAAAAACATTCAGTACTTC. It yields the protein CSVPTGSDSLAKNIQYF.

The rearrangement uses TRBV2 and TRBJ2-1; 12 nucleotides agree with TRBD2. V was clipped by 5 bases and J by 7 bases; unmatched bases: 15. The CDR3 spans 18 residues. CDR1 is SNHLY, CDR2 FYNNEI, per germline. CDR3 coding DNA: TGTGCCAGCAGTCCCCGAGAGGATCTGCTAGCGGGGGGGAATGAGCAGTTCTTC. Protein sequence: CASSPREDLLAGGNEQFF.

This clonotype was detected a few times. The chain combines TRBV27 with TRBJ2-7, with D hard to call. CDR3 length: 13 amino acids. Germline lookup yields CDR1 MNHEY and CDR2 SMNVEV (reference sequence). The V end lost 6 bases, the J end lost 3 bases, and 12 bases lay between the germline ends. The CDR3, as DNA: TGTGCCAGCAGAGGCCGTGGGGACTACGAGCAGTACGTC. Translating it yields CASRGRGDYEQYV.

The genes are TRBV10-1 and TRBJ2-7; D not certain. The CDR3 sequence is 16 residues long. V lost 2 bases to trimming and J lost 3 bases, with 17 bases between them. Germline CDR1 WNHNN, CDR2 SYGVQD (reference sequence). The CDR3 sequence is CASSEVSAAYLYEQYF. The CDR3 DNA reads as TGCGCCAGCAGTGAGGTGTCGGCGGCATACCTCTACGAGCAGTACTTC.

The chain carries TRBV5-5 and TRBJ2-1, with 8 bases identical to TRBD2. After removal of 3 bases from V and 5 bases from J, the junction contained 7 bases not matched to a gene. Germline assignment: CDR1 SGHKS and CDR2 YYEKEE (reference sequence). The length of the CDR3 is 15 residues. CDR3 in amino acids: CASSWGLVFDNEQFF. In DNA form, the CDR3 reads TGTGCCAGCAGCTGGGGACTAGTCTTCGACAATGAGCAGTTCTTC.

The chain joins TRBV4-1 to TRBJ2-3; TRBD2 matches at 12 bases. CDR1 MGHRA and CDR2 YSYEKL come from the germline V gene. V lost 1 base, J lost 2 bases, and 10 bases stayed unmatched. This CDR3 spans 19 amino acids. The CDR3 DNA reads as TGCGCCAGCAGCCAAGGGAGCTTCCGACTAGCGGGGGACACAGATACGCAGTATTTT. It is translated as CASSQGSFRLAGDTDTQYF.

In this sample, this clonotype turned up many times. This sequence joins TRBV7-3 and TRBJ2-3; D unclear. From germline, CDR1 is SGHTA and CDR2 FQGTGA. This CDR3 has 14 residues. Trimming left V 5 bases short and J 2 bases short, with 11 bases between. The CDR3 sequence: CASSPQSYTDTQYF. Written as DNA, the CDR3 is TGTGCCAGCAGCCCGCAGAGTTACACAGATACGCAGTATTTT.

This clonotype was recorded a few times. The chain couples TRBV9 to TRBJ1-4; tentatively, D is TRBD1 (5 bases). The CDR3 consists of 15 residues. The germline gives CDR1 SGDLS, CDR2 YYNGEE. V was shortened by 2 bases and J by 6 bases, with 14 bases between the two germline ends. The CDR3 here is CASSVSGREDEKLFF. CDR3 nucleotide sequence: TGTGCCAGCAGCGTCTCAGGGAGGGAGGATGAAAAACTGTTTTTT.

The chain joins TRBV12-3 or TRBV12-4 to TRBJ2-5, with D possibly TRBD2 on 5 matching bases. Trimming left V 6 bases short and J 1 base short, with 9 bases between. The CDR3 sequence is 13 residues long. The CDR3 loop is CASSPEGQETQYF. The CDR3 nucleotides read TGTGCCAGCAGCCCCGAGGGCCAAGAGACCCAGTACTTC.

This clonotype was picked up many times. J is TRBJ2-3 and V is TRBV7-3; 7 nucleotides align to TRBD2. Per the germline V gene, CDR1 is SGHTA and CDR2 is FQGTGA. V lost 2 bases and J lost 4; bases outside the gene matches: 0. The CDR3 spans 13 residues. CDR3 sequence: CASSLREADTQYF. In nucleotides, the CDR3 is TGTGCCAGCAGCTTACGGGAGGCAGATACGCAGTATTTT. The full variable domain, in which reference TRBV7-3 and TRBJ2-3 provide the parts outside the CDR3, is GAGVSQTPSNKVTEKGKYVELRCDPISGHTALYWYRQSLGQGPEFLIYFQGTGAADDSGLPNDRFFAVRPEGSVSTLKIQRTERGDSAVYLCASSLREADTQYFGPGTRLTVL.

This clonotype has just a few counts. The chain uses TRBV19 and TRBJ2-2; D possibly uses TRBD1 or TRBD2 (5 bases each). CDR3 size: 14 residues. Germline V gene sequence: CDR1 LNHDA, CDR2 SQIVND (reference sequence). V gave up 3 bases and J gave up 5 bases, with 10 bases separating them. The DNA of the CDR3 is TGTGCCAGTAGTATTTCGGGGACGACCGGGGAGCTGTTTTTT. Translated, it gives CASSISGTTGELFF.

This clonotype was observed at least ten times. The chain uses TRBV3-1 and TRBJ1-1, with 7 bases identical to TRBD1. The CDR3 runs to 16 residues. V gave up 3 bases and J gave up 11 bases; unmatched junction bases: 18. From germline, CDR1 is LGHDT and CDR2 YNNKEL (reference sequence). CDR3 amino acids: CASSQWGQTTNTWAFF. The CDR3 DNA follows: TGTGCCAGCAGCCAGTGGGGACAGACAACCAACACTTGGGCTTTCTTT.

This clonotype appeared a single time. This sequence joins TRBV3-1 and TRBJ2-5, with 8 bases that match TRBD2. This CDR3 is 15 amino acids long. The ends lost 1 base at V and 3 bases at J; junction bases unmatched: 4. Germline V lookup: CDR1 LGHDT, CDR2 YNNKEL (reference sequence). The CDR3 loop is CASSQVGGAKETQYF. The CDR3 DNA sequence: TGTGCCAGCAGCCAAGTCGGGGGGGCCAAAGAGACCCAGTACTTC.

This clonotype appeared many times. This chain links TRBV12-3 or TRBV12-4 with TRBJ2-2; possibly TRBD1 for D (6 bases). Between the trimmed V and J ends, which lost 8 bases and 6 bases, there was a span of 19 bases. This CDR3 region has 15 residues. CDR3 sequence reads: CASDKDRLRAGELFF. The CDR3 DNA reads as TGTGCCAGCGATAAAGACAGGCTGAGGGCCGGGGAGCTGTTTTTT.

The chain is built from TRBV20-1 and TRBJ2-7, with D possibly being TRBD1 (6 bases). The CDR3 extends over 14 amino acids. Germline-derived CDR1 and CDR2 are DFQATT and SNEGSKA (reference sequence). V lost 3 bases to trimming and J lost 7 bases, with 19 bases between them. CDR3 coding DNA: TGCAGTGCTAGGGCTCGAGACAGGCCTTGGGAGCAGTACTTC. Protein: CSARARDRPWEQYF.

This clonotype was counted between two and nine times. This chain connects TRBV5-1 to TRBJ1-5; possibly TRBD1 for D (6 bases). The CDR3 covers 16 residues. Between the trimmed V and J ends, which lost 0 bases and 0 bases, there was a span of 10 bases. Germline V CDR1 and CDR2: SGHRS, YFSETQ. The CDR3 here is CASSLGEGDSNQPQHF. Written as DNA, the CDR3 is TGCGCCAGCAGCTTGGGGGAGGGGGATAGCAATCAGCCCCAGCATTTT.

The rearrangement links TRBV12-3 or TRBV12-4 to TRBJ2-7; D ambiguous. This CDR3 is 17 amino acids long. V was shortened by 3 bases and J by 3 bases, with 21 bases between the two germline ends. CDR3 region: CASSLESWYSPNYEQYF. The DNA of the CDR3 is TGTGCCAGCAGTTTGGAATCGTGGTATAGTCCTAACTACGAGCAGTACTTC.

The chain is built from TRBV29-1 and TRBJ1-2; 9 positions match TRBD1. CDR1 and CDR2 from the germline V gene are SQVTM and ANQGSEA. The trim removed 7 bases at V and 6 bases at J, leaving 18 bases unmatched. This CDR3 region has 16 residues. The CDR3 sequence is CSAFPLAGQGIDGYTF. CDR3 nucleotide sequence: TGCAGCGCCTTCCCATTGGCGGGACAGGGAATCGATGGCTACACCTTC.

The V and J genes are TRBV30 and TRBJ1-6; D not certain. V was trimmed by 5 bases and J by 8 bases, leaving 7 bases between them. The germline gives CDR1 GTSNPN, CDR2 SVGIG (reference sequence). The CDR3 has 11 amino acids. The CDR3 region has the DNA TGTGCCTGGGGCGGACATTCACCCCTCCACTTT. Translation: CAWGGHSPLHF.

The V and J genes are TRBV20-1 and TRBJ2-7; 7 bases are a match to TRBD1. After removal of 3 bases from V and 6 bases from J, the junction contained 11 bases not matched to a gene. The CDR3 consists of 14 residues. Germline assignment: CDR1 DFQATT and CDR2 SNEGSKA (reference sequence). This CDR3 is CSARSDRVESEQYV. The CDR3 bases are TGCAGTGCTAGGAGCGACAGGGTCGAGAGCGAGCAGTACGTC.

The chain joins TRBV7-2 to TRBJ1-2; D may be TRBD1 (5 bases). CDR3 length: 13 residues. V lost 4 bases, J lost 4 bases, and 10 bases lay in between. CDR1 and CDR2 (germline): SGHTA, FQGNSA. The chain's CDR3 is CASSWGGSYGYTF. Here the CDR3 DNA reads TGTGCCAGCAGCTGGGGGGGATCCTATGGCTACACCTTC.

This clonotype came up a few times. The chain joins TRBV20-1 to TRBJ1-6, with D tentatively TRBD1 (6 bases). CDR1 and CDR2 from the germline V gene are DFQATT and SNEGSKA (reference sequence). V gave up 0 bases and J gave up 10 bases, with 16 bases separating them. The CDR3 runs 15 residues. This CDR3 reads CSARDFGRGDSPLHF. In nucleotides, the CDR3 is TGCAGTGCTAGAGATTTTGGAAGGGGGGACTCACCCCTCCACTTT.

CDR3 protein: CASRWTSGGPTPQYF. The CDR3 nucleotides read TGCGCCAGCAGGTGGACTAGCGGGGGTCCTACTCCGCAGTATTTT. This chain uses TRBV5-1 with TRBJ2-3; 13 nucleotides agree with TRBD2. CDR1 SGHRS and CDR2 YFSETQ come from the germline V gene. This CDR3 region has 15 residues. With 5 bases clipped from V and 10 bases from J, the junction kept 10 bases outside the gene matches. The full variable domain, rest sourced from reference TRBV5-1 and TRBJ2-3, is KAGVTQTPRYLIKTRGQQVTLSCSPISGHRSVSWYQQTPGQGLQFLFEYFSETQRNKGNFPGRFSGRQFSNSRSEMNVSTLELGDSALYLCASRWTSGGPTPQYFGPGTRLTVL.